The text below deals with one T cell receptor (beta chain). Its antigen is unknown. No base quality information exists; no much larger clone differs at one position. Collaborating institutions collected whole blood in K2EDTA tubes following their own protocols. For TCRbeta analysis, collaborator samples were shipped as frozen whole blood, as isolated PBMCs, or as DNA extracted from either sample type. TCRbeta CDR3 regions were amplified from genomic DNA by means of the immunoSEQ Assay, a bias-controlled multiplex PCR. Per the authors' processing: Nucleated cell counts per sample were estimated from amplification of reference gene primers within the assay. To quantify the absolute abundance of each unique TCRbeta CDR3 rearrangement, sequence reads were collapsed and filtered. For each sample, productive Simpson clonality was calculated as the square root of Simpson's diversity index across productive rearrangements. This is the immuneACCESS table as TCRdb keeps it, with only in-frame sequences that have V and J called. A part of the clones is gone; compared with another copy, unresolved V genes explain less than half, and the rest is unexplained. That table is the source of V, J and clone size, and D and trimming were worked out from the DNA. This sample comprises 65,000 to 80,000 clones, approximately 90% of them detected only once. The ten most abundant clones make up around 2.5% of the sample.

As encoded in the germline V gene, CDR1 is SQVTM while CDR2 is ANQGSEA. Trimming costs V 6 bases and J 6 bases, and their ends lie 8 bases apart. Taken from cysteine to phenylalanine, the CDR3 has 11 residues. Only the CDR3 part of the read is kept: 33 bases, read in frame from the first base. This record comes from a study of blood T cell repertoires in COVID-19 (dated by TCRdb to about 2020). Regarding the research as a whole: Samples from collaborators originated in the United States, Italy and Spain and spanned both the acute and convalescent phases of COVID-19. Samples were obtained from the ongoing ImmuneRACE study (first 160 participants) and from 1,254 subjects provided by 6 global collaborators. Nearly every sample came with metadata listing a de-identified subject ID, COVID-19 status, age in years and sex. A freely available public database, intended as a resource for researchers studying the immune response to SARS-CoV-2, is where the repertoires were released. HLA class I and class II types, where available, came from metadata supplied by the sample provider rather than from assay-based typing. The prospective study material was composed of cDNA or gDNA derived from T cells, B-cell-depleted T cells, or PBMCs. Deeply sampled blood TCRbeta repertoires from subjects exposed to, actively infected with, or recovered from COVID-19 were included in the dataset. What the authors observed across the whole study: The amount of clinical and demographic metadata varied by source and participant and was provided uncurated.

The sequenced sample was peripheral blood. The V and J genes are TRBV29-1 and TRBJ2-2; the D gene remains uncertain. This TCR came from a man aged 65 to 85 with active or convalescent COVID-19. The CDR3 protein sequence reads: CSVQIPGELFF. The DNA is TGCAGCGTACAAATCCCCGGGGAGCTGTTTTTT.